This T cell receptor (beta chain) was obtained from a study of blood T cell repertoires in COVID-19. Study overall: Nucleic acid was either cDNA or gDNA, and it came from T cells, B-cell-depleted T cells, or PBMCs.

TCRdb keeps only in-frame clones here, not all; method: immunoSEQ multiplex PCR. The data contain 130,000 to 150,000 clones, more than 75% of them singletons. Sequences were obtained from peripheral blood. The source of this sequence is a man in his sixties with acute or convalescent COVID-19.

Here the CDR3 DNA reads TGCGCCAGCAGCGCCGGACTAGCCTACAATGAGCAGTTCTTC. This encodes CASSAGLAYNEQFF. This sequence joins TRBV5-1 and TRBJ2-1; 7 bases map to TRBD2. CDR1 is SGHRS and CDR2 is YFSETQ in the germline V gene. The CDR3 sequence is 14 residues long. V shed 4 bases and J 2 bases; nucleotides not matched to a gene: 3. The whole variable domain, remainder taken from reference TRBV5-1 and TRBJ2-1, is KAGVTQTPRYLIKTRGQQVTLSCSPISGHRSVSWYQQTPGQGLQFLFEYFSETQRNKGNFPGRFSGRQFSNSRSEMNVSTLELGDSALYLCASSAGLAYNEQFFGPGTRLTVL.